This T cell receptor beta chain emerged from a study of shared clonotypes between healthy human individuals. At the level of the study: The study used three CD4 naive, three CD4 memory, two CD8 naive and one CD8 memory plate per donor.

The table came from immunoSEQ multiplex PCR; TCRdb's copy has only in-frame clones and leaves some out. Altogether 1.5 million to 2.5 million clones are present, approximately 94% being singletons, with the ten largest covering roughly 1%. On this clone itself: Other DNA sequences from this sample encode an identical CDR3 as well.

The naive CD8 population came from CD45RO-negative cells selected for CCR7, without terminally differentiated effector memory CD45RA+ cells. Input material: naive CD8+ T cells sorted from blood. The clonotype was recovered from a man aged 18 to 30 in good health.

CDR3 nucleotide sequence: TGTGCCAGCAGTTTTTCACAGGGTAATACTGAAGCTTTCTTT. It is translated as CASSFSQGNTEAFF. V usage is TRBV28 and J usage is TRBJ1-1; the D gene is possibly TRBD1 (6 bases). This CDR3 is 14 amino acids long. Germline loops: CDR1 MDHEN, CDR2 SYDVKM. Trimming took off 3 bases at V and 5 bases at J, with 13 bases between the two ends.